This TCR beta chain comes out of a study of T cells in Graves' hyperthyroidism and ophthalmopathy. To note about this clonotype: Antigen specificity is unknown.

General study points: Stable hyperthyroidism was told apart from ophthalmopathy by a model built on 13 V-J features. Most thyroid clonotypes expanded above 0.001 were also detected in blood.

V gave up 2 bases and J gave up 0 bases, with 8 bases separating them. CDR3 length: 14 amino acids. CDR1 and CDR2 (germline): KGHSH, LQKENI. It was RNA transcripts that yielded the amplified TCR beta CDR3 regions. RT-PCR in the first round (using the HTBI primer set) targeted the TCR CDR3. Each CDR3 protein is one row after TCRdb ran MiXCR on the multiplex PCR reads. This sample has about 420,000 distinct CDR3 sequences; approximately 14% occur once, and the top ten carry about 14%. The clonotype was recovered from a woman aged 18 to 35 with Graves' hyperthyroidism. The sample was blood. The rearrangement links TRBV18 to TRBJ2-7, with D unclear. DNA of the CDR3: TGTGCCAGCTCACCAGACACTCTCTCCTACGAGCAGTACTTC. It is translated as CASSPDTLSYEQYF.